These T cell receptor beta chains were read from a single sample in a study of T cells in Graves' hyperthyroidism and ophthalmopathy. TCRdb re-called the multiplex PCR reads with MiXCR, one entry per CDR3 protein. The sample lists around 400,000 distinct CDR3 sequences, 13% to 15% occurring once. The source material was blood. All receptors come from a woman aged 55 to 70 with Graves' ophthalmopathy. Each CDR3 is given with its conserved first and last residue. A D gene is named only where the DNA matches it firmly. The size entry is marked missing in some rows and otherwise reads once, few, many or a size class.

v_gene: TRBV6-1
j_gene: TRBJ2-1
d_gene: .
abundance: few
CDR3aa: CASRQRRSYNEQFF
CDR3nt: TGTGCCAGTCGCCAGCGGCGCTCCTACAATGAGCAGTTCTTC

v_gene: TRBV19
j_gene: TRBJ1-5
d_gene: .
abundance: few
CDR3aa: CASSISRDYGNQPQHF
CDR3nt: TGTGCCAGTAGTATAAGCAGGGATTACGGCAATCAGCCCCAGCATTTT

v_gene: TRBV7-2
j_gene: TRBJ2-2
d_gene: TRBD1
abundance: few
CDR3aa: CASSLQGAGNTGELFF
CDR3nt: TGTGCCAGCAGCTTACAGGGGGCAGGGAACACCGGGGAGCTGTTTTTT

v_gene: TRBV7-2
j_gene: TRBJ1-5
d_gene: .
abundance: many
CDR3aa: CASSLGGARQPQHF
CDR3nt: TGTGCCAGCAGCTTAGGGGGGGCGCGTCAGCCCCAGCATTTT

v_gene: TRBV30
j_gene: TRBJ2-5
d_gene: .
abundance: .
CDR3aa: CAWRTLAGVQETQYF
CDR3nt: TGTGCCTGGAGGACCCTTGCAGGCGTCCAAGAGACCCAGTACTTC

v_gene: TRBV3-1
j_gene: TRBJ2-1
d_gene: TRBD2
abundance: .
CDR3aa: CASSQDLAGAYSEQFF
CDR3nt: TGTGCCAGCAGCCAAGATCTAGCGGGAGCGTACAGTGAGCAGTTCTTC

v_gene: TRBV20-1
j_gene: TRBJ2-1
d_gene: .
abundance: .
CDR3aa: CSARDLGWGDLWDEQFF
CDR3nt: TGCAGTGCTAGAGATCTGGGCTGGGGCGACCTATGGGATGAGCAGTTCTTC

v_gene: TRBV28
j_gene: TRBJ2-5
d_gene: .
abundance: many
CDR3aa: CASSPVLGGETQYF
CDR3nt: TGTGCCAGCAGCCCGGTGCTGGGTGGAGAGACCCAGTACTTC

v_gene: TRBV27
j_gene: TRBJ2-2
d_gene: TRBD2
abundance: .
CDR3aa: CAIAGGGELFF
CDR3nt: TGTGCCATCGCGGGGGGCGGGGAGCTGTTTTTT

v_gene: TRBV7-9
j_gene: TRBJ2-4
d_gene: TRBD2
abundance: .
CDR3aa: CASSPGGTGRIAKNIQYF
CDR3nt: TGTGCCAGCAGCCCCGGGGGGACGGGGCGGATAGCCAAAAACATTCAGTACTTC

v_gene: TRBV28
j_gene: TRBJ1-5
d_gene: TRBD1
abundance: .
CDR3aa: CASSQPGQGLGQPQHF
CDR3nt: TGTGCCAGCAGCCAACCGGGACAGGGATTAGGTCAGCCCCAGCATTTT